This T cell receptor (beta chain) was recovered during a study of human T cells and chemical hapten exposure. At the level of the study: Subjects had 2% DPC placed on about 2 cm by about 2 cm of upper inner arm skin for sensitization. Findings and caveats of the study: TCRs above 1 in 1000 frequency stayed constant with DPC sensitization.

As for time point: patch test 3, about 24 weeks after DPC sensitization. The sample's treatment: therapeutic diphenylcyclopropenone sensitization with weekly scalp DPC. Total RNA came from unfractionated whole blood. In this sample, this clonotype turned up many times. The target antigen is unknown. Library construction involved attaching unique molecular identifiers to individual cDNA molecules, which allowed quantitative, reproducible TCR counting. TCRdb reprocessed the RACE reads with MiXCR, giving one entry per CDR3 protein. The top ten clones hold about 2.3% of a sample with 35,000 to 45,000 distinct CDR3 sequences, over 9.5% of them seen once. The sequence was collected from a woman in her forties with alopecia areata. Some clones in this sample may be carry-over from other donors' samples. The input for sequencing was whole blood, taken in connection with sensitization to the hapten diphenylcyclopropenone (DPC).

The CDR3: CASRPGTSGTYEQYF. CDR3 in DNA: TGTGCCAGCCGCCCAGGGACTAGCGGGACCTACGAGCAGTACTTC. The chain has TRBV2 and TRBJ2-7; TRBD2 agrees at 13 bases. J lost 2 bases, V lost 8 bases, and 6 bases had no gene match. The CDR3 contains 15 residues. CDR1 and CDR2 from the germline V gene are SNHLY and FYNNEI.